This T cell receptor beta chain originates from a study of pediatric ulcerative colitis. The method was immunoSEQ multiplex PCR; TCRdb's version includes in-frame clones alone and lacks a portion of them. The data hold some 15,000 clones, with nearly 80% observed a single time. This CDR3 has 14 residues. CDR1 and CDR2 (germline): ENHRY, SYGVKD. Trimming stripped 6 bases from V and 4 bases from J, with 15 bases between. During colonoscopy, one to two rectal pinch biopsies were collected. The TCR comes from a boy between 10 and 17 years old who was a control in a study of pediatric ulcerative colitis. The rearrangement links TRBV10-3 to TRBJ1-2; TRBD1 might be the D (6 bases). Sequences were obtained from gut tissue. CDR3 amino acids: CAIRRDILGYGYTF. The CDR3 DNA reads as TGTGCCATCAGGAGGGACATCCTCGGCTATGGCTACACCTTC.